This TCR beta chain was obtained from a study of CD8 T cells in ankylosing spondylitis. Findings and limits, study-wide: Reactive arthritis synovial fluid and blood were previously reported to contain some motif variants.

Germline V gene lookup returns CDR1 DFQATT and CDR2 SNEGSKA (reference sequence). V lost 6 bases, J lost 3 bases, and 23 bases lay in between. The CDR3 covers 17 residues. This clonotype appeared a few times. What it binds is unknown. TCRdb redid the calling of the 5' RACE reads with MiXCR, one entry per CDR3 protein. The table includes about 400,000 distinct CDR3 sequences, 20% detected once. The J gene is TRBJ2-2, the V gene TRBV20-1; D is undetermined. The source material was blood, either unsorted or a sorted T cell fraction (not recorded which). This clonotype was sampled from a male donor with ankylosing spondylitis or in good health (not recorded which). The CDR3: CSATPPGQWGYTGELFF. CDR3 bases: TGCAGTGCCACTCCACCGGGCCAATGGGGATACACCGGGGAGCTGTTTTTT.